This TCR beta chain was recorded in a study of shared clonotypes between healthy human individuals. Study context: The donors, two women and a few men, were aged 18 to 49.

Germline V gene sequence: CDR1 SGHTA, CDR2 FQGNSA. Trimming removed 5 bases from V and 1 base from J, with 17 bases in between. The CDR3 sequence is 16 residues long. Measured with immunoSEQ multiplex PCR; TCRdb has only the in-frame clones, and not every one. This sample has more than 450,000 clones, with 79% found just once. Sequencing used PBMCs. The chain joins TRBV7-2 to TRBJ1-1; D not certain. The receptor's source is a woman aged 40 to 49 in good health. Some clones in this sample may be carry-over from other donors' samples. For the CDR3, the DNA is TGTGCCAGCAGCCCTCAAGCGGCCGCCCCGAACACTGAAGCTTTCTTT. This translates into CASSPQAAAPNTEAFF.